This T cell receptor beta chain was captured by sequencing in a study of T cells in Graves' hyperthyroidism and ophthalmopathy. Amplification of TCR beta CDR3 regions used RNA as the template. HTBI primers drove first-round RT-PCR of the TCR CDR3. MiXCR was run by TCRdb on the multiplex PCR reads, yielding one entry per CDR3 protein. The sample lists about 600,000 distinct CDR3 sequences; about 15% were seen once. Germline V lookup: CDR1 MNHEY, CDR2 SMNVEV (reference sequence). There are 16 residues in the CDR3. Losses at the gene ends were 4 bases for V and 4 bases for J; bases not matched to a gene: 10. This clonotype came up many times.

The sample taken for sequencing was blood. This clonotype was obtained from a woman between 45 and 65 years old with Graves' ophthalmopathy. The rearrangement uses TRBV27 and TRBJ2-1, with 7 nucleotides matching TRBD1. CDR3 nucleotides: TGTGCCAGCAGTTACCAAAGACAGGGTGGGTACAATGAGCAGTTCTTC. Its protein product is CASSYQRQGGYNEQFF.